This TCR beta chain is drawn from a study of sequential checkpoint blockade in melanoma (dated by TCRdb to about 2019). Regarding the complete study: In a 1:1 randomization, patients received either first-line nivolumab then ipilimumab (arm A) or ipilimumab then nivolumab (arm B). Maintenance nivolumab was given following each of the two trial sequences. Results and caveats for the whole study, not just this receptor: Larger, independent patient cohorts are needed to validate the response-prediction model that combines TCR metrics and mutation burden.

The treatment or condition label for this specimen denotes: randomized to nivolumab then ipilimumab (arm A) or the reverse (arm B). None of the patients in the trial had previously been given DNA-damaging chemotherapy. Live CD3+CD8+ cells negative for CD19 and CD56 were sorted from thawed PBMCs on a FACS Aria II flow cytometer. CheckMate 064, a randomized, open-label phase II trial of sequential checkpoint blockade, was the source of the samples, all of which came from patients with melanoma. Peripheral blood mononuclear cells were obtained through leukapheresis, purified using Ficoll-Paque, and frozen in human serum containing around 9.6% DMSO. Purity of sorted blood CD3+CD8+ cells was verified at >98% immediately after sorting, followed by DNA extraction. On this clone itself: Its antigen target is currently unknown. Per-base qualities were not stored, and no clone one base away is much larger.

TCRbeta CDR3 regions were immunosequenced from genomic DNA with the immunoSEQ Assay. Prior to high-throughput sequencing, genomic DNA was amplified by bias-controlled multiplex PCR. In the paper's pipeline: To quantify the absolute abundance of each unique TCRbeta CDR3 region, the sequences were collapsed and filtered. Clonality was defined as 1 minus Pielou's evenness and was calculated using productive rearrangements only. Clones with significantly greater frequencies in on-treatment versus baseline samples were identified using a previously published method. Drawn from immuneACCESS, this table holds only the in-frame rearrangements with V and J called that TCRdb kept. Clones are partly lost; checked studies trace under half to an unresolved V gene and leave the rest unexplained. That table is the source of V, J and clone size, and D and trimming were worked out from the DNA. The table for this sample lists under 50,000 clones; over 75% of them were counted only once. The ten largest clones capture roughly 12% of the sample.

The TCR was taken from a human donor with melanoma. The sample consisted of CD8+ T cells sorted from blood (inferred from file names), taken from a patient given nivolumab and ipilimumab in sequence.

The encoded CDR3 is CASSQGLTSYEQYF. In nucleotide form, the sequence is TGTGCCAGCAGCCAAGGGTTGACATCCTACGAGCAGTACTTC. The chain is encoded by TRBV4-2 joined to TRBJ2-7; no D gene is confidently identified. Counted from cysteine to phenylalanine, this CDR3 has 14 amino acids. Solely the CDR3 DNA is kept, with 42 bases framed from the first base. CDR1 and CDR2, per the germline V gene, are LGHNA and YNFKEQ. V loses 1 base of germline sequence and J loses 1 base, and the interval between the two ends is 8 bases.